This T cell receptor (beta chain) was captured in a study of T cells in placental villitis. The libraries were made with immunoSEQ v4. The data were produced by immunoSEQ multiplex PCR, yet TCRdb's version contains in-frame clones alone and is incomplete. The data contain about 3,200 clones, 65% to 75% of them singletons. The germline V and J ends were trimmed by 6 bases and 4 bases, with 11 bases remaining between them. The CDR3 consists of 13 residues. Germline CDR1 reads SGHKS; CDR2 reads YYEKEE (reference sequence). Infectious villitis cases involved smaller fetuses, preterm delivery, or a couple of intrauterine demises.

The sequence was collected from a human patient with infectious villitis; the placental T cells may come from both mother and fetus. The chain uses TRBV5-5 and TRBJ1-3; D unclear. Source material: placental tissue containing maternal and fetal cells. CDR3 coding DNA: TGTGCCAGCACCACTAGGGCGGGAAACACCATATATTTT. Protein: CASTTRAGNTIYF.